This T cell receptor beta chain appears in the sequencing data of a study of T cell responses to AZD1222 COVID-19 vaccine. Study-wide results and caveats: At study baseline, merely more than 5 AZD1222 recipients were seropositive.

This clone was seen a single time. Its antigen remains unidentified. Libraries were prepared by immunoSEQ multiplex PCR; TCRdb keeps only in-frame clonotypes and omits some of them. The sample carries tens of thousands of clones, roughly 90% recorded once. This CDR3 region has 14 residues. J gave up 3 bases and V 2 bases, and 3 bases lay outside the gene matches. Germline CDR1 and CDR2: MNHEY and SVGAGI. The V gene is TRBV6-5, the J gene TRBJ2-7; 8 bases agree with TRBD1. The sequencing here drew on peripheral blood, taken 28 days after the second AZD1222 dose. The TCR sequence derives from an adult who received the AZD1222 COVID-19 vaccine. CDR3 DNA: TGTGCCAGCAGTTACGGACAGGGAGGCTACGAGCAGTACTTC. Encoded protein: CASSYGQGGYEQYF.